This T cell receptor (beta chain) derives from a study of glioma-infiltrating T cells after dendritic cell vaccination. Study-level information: Dendritic cell vaccination trial patients had either newly diagnosed or recurrent glioblastoma.

CDR3 length: 15 residues. The ends were cut back, 2 bases at V and 0 bases at J, with 12 bases in the middle. Looked up from germline, CDR1 is GTSNPN and CDR2 is SVGIG (reference sequence). Comment on this clone: Its antigen is unknown.

Findings and limits, study-wide: TCR clonality showed no direct relationship with survival.

TCRdb's copy holds only in-frame clones and misses some; the assay was immunoSEQ multiplex PCR. Of about 90,000 clones listed, about 83% were seen once; the top ten hold 2.5% to 3%. The chain links TRBV30 to TRBJ2-3; D may be TRBD1 (6 bases). The source was blood, collected before dendritic cell vaccination. This sequence was found in a human donor with glioblastoma. Written as DNA, the CDR3 is TGTGCCTGGAGTACAGGGCCACGGAGCACAGATACGCAGTATTTT. Residues: CAWSTGPRSTDTQYF. The full variable domain, in which reference TRBV30 and TRBJ2-3 provide the parts outside the CDR3, is SQTIHQWPATLVQPVGSPLSLECTVEGTSNPNLYWYRQAAGRGLQLLFYSVGIGQISSEVPQNLSASRPQDRQFILSSKKLLLSDSGFYLCAWSTGPRSTDTQYFGPGTRLTVL.